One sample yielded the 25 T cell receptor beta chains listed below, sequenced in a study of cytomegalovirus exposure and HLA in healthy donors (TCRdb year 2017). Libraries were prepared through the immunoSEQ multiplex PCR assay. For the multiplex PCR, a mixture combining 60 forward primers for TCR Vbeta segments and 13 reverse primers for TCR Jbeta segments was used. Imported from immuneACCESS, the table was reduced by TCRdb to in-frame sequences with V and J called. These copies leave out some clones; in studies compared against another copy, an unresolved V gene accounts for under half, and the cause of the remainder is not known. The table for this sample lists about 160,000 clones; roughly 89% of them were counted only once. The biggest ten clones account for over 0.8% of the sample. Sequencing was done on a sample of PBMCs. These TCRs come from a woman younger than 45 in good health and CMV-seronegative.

The chain's CDR3 is CASRRGYEQYF. The CDR3 DNA sequence: TGTGCCAGCCGGAGGGGTTACGAGCAGTACTTC. The V and J genes are TRBV5-6 and TRBJ2-7; tentative D call: TRBD2 (6 bases). Germline loops: CDR1 SGHDT, CDR2 YYEEEE. V dropped 7 bases and J dropped 4 bases, with 9 bases sitting between them. CDR3 length equals 11 residues.

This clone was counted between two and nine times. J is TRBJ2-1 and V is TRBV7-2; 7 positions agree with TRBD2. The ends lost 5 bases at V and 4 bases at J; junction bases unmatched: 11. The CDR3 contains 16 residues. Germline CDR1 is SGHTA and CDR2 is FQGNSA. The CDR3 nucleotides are TGTGCCAGCAGCCTAGTTGGGACTATGGGGTACAATGAGCAGTTCTTC. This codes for CASSLVGTMGYNEQFF.

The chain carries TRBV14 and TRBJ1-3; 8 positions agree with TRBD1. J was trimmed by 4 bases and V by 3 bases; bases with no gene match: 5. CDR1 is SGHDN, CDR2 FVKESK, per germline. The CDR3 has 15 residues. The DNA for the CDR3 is TGTGCCAGCAGCCAGGACAGGGCCACCGGAAACACCATATATTTT. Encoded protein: CASSQDRATGNTIYF.

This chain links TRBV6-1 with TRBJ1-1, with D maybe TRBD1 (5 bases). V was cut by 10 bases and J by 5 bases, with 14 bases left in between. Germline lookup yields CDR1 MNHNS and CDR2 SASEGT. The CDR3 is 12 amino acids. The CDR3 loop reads CATREGRTEAFF. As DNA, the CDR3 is TGTGCCACCAGGGAGGGGAGGACTGAAGCTTTCTTT.

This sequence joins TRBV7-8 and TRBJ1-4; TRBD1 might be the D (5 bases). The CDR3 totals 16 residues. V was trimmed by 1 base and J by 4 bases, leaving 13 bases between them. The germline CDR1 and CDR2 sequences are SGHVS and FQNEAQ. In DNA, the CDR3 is TGTGCCAGCAGCTTAGTGATAAGGGGTAGTAATGAAAAACTGTTTTTT. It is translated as CASSLVIRGSNEKLFF.

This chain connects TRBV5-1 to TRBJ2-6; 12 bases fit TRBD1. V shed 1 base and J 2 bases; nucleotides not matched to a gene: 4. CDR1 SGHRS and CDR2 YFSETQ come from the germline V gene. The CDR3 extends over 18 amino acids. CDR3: CASSLTGQGAAGANVLTF. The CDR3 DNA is TGCGCCAGCAGCTTGACGGGACAGGGGGCTGCTGGGGCCAACGTCCTGACTTTC. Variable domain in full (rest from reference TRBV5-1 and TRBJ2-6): KAGVTQTPRYLIKTRGQQVTLSCSPISGHRSVSWYQQTPGQGLQFLFEYFSETQRNKGNFPGRFSGRQFSNSRSEMNVSTLELGDSALYLCASSLTGQGAAGANVLTFGAGSRLTVL.

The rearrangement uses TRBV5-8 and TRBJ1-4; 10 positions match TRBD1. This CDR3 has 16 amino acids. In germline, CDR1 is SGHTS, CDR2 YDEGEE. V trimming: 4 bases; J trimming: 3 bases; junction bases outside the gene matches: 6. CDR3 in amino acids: CASSIRDRGPNEKLFF. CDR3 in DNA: TGTGCCAGCAGCATTCGGGACAGGGGTCCTAATGAAAAACTGTTTTTT.

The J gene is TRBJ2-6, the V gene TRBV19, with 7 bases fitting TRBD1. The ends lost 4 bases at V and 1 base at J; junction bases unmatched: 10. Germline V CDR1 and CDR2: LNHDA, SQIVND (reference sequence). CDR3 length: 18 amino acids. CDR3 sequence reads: CASSTHGDSVSGANVLTF. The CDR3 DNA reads TGTGCCAGTAGTACCCATGGGGACAGTGTGTCTGGGGCCAACGTCCTGACTTTC.

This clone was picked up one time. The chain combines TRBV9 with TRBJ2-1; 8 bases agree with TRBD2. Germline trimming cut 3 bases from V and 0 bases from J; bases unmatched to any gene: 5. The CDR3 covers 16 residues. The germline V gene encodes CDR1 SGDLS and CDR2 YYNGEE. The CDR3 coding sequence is TGTGCCAGCAGCGCCGGGAGCGGGAGCTCCTACAATGAGCAGTTCTTC. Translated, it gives CASSAGSGSSYNEQFF.

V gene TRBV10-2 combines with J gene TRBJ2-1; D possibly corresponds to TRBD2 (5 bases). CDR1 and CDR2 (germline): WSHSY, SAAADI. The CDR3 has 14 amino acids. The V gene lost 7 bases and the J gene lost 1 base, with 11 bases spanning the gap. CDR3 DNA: TGCGCCAGCAACCCCGAGGGTTCCTACAATGAGCAGTTCTTC. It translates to CASNPEGSYNEQFF.

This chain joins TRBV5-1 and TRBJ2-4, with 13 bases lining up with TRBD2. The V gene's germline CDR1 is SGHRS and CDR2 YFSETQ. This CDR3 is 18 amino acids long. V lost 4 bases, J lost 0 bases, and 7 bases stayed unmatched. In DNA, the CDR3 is TGCGCCAGCAGCACCGGACTAGCGGGAGCTCTAGCCAAAAACATTCAGTACTTC. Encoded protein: CASSTGLAGALAKNIQYF.

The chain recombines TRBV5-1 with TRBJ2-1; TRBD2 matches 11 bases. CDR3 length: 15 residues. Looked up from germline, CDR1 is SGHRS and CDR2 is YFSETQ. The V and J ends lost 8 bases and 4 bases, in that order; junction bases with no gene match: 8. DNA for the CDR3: TGCGCCAGTAAACTAGCGGGAGTGCTATACAATGAGCAGTTCTTC. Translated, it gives CASKLAGVLYNEQFF.

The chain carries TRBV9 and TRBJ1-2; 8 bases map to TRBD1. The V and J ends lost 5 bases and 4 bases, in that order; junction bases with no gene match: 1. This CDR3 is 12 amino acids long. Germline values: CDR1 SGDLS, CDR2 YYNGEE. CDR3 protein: CASRDRVYGYTF. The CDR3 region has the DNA TGTGCCAGCAGGGACAGGGTCTATGGCTACACCTTC.

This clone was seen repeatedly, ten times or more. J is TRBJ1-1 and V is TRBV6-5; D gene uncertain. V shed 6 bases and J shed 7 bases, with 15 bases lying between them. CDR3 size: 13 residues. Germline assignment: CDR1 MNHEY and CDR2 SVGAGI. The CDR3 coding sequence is TGTGCCAGCAGGTACAGCGAAGCGAGTGAAGCTTTCTTT. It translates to CASRYSEASEAFF.

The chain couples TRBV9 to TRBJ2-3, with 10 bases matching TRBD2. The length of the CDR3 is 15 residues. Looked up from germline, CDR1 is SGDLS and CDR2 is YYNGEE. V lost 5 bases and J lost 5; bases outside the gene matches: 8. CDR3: CASSDKAGGVDTQYF. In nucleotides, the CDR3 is TGTGCCAGCAGTGATAAAGCGGGAGGGGTAGATACGCAGTATTTT.

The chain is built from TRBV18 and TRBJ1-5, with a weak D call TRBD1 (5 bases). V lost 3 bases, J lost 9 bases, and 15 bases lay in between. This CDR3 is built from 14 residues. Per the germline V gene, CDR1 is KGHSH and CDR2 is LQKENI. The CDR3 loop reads CASSPGPGAGPQHF. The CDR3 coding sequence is TGTGCCAGCTCACCGGGGCCAGGCGCTGGGCCCCAGCATTTT.

This CDR3 reads CASSLGQANEKLFF. The CDR3 DNA reads as TGTGCCAGCAGCCTCGGACAGGCTAATGAAAAACTGTTTTTT. The chain combines TRBV25-1 with TRBJ1-4; TRBD1 aligns across 7 bases. Germline V gene sequence: CDR1 MGHDK, CDR2 SYGVNS. V was pared by 6 bases and J by 3 bases, with 4 bases of the junction left unmatched. This CDR3 has 14 residues.

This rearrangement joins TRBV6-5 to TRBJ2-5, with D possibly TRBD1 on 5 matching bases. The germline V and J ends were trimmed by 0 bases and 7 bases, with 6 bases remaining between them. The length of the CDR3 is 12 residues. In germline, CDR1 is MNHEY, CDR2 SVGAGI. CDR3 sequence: CASSYSTGTQYF. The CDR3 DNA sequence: TGTGCCAGCAGTTACTCAACAGGGACCCAGTACTTC.

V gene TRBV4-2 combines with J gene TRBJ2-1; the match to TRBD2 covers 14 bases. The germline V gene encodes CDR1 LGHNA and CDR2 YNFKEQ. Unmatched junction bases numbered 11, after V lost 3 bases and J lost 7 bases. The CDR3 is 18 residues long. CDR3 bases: TGTGCCAGCAGCCAGGCGAGACTAGCGGGGGGGCCAGGGAATGAGCAGTTCTTC. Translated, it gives CASSQARLAGGPGNEQFF.

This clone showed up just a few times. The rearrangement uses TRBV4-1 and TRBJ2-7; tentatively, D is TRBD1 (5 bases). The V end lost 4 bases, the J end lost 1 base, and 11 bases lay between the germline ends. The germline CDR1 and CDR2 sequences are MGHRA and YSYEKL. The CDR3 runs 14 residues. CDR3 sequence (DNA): TGCGCCAGCAGCCGAATGACAGCTTCCTACGAGCAGTACTTC. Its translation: CASSRMTASYEQYF.

Here the CDR3 reads CASTGTGVNEQYF. The CDR3 region has the DNA TGTGCCAGCACCGGGACAGGGGTGAACGAGCAGTACTTC. The genes are TRBV11-2 and TRBJ2-7; TRBD1 agrees at 10 bases. Germline V gene lookup returns CDR1 SGHAT and CDR2 FQNNGV. The CDR3 is 13 residues long. After removal of 7 bases from V and 5 bases from J, the junction contained 5 bases not matched to a gene.

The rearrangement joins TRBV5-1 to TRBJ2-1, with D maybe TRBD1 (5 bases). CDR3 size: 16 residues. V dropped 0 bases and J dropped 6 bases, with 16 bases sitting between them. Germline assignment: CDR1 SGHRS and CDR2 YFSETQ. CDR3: CASSLEGPTGSNEQFF. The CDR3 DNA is TGCGCCAGCAGCTTGGAGGGCCCTACAGGATCCAATGAGCAGTTCTTC.

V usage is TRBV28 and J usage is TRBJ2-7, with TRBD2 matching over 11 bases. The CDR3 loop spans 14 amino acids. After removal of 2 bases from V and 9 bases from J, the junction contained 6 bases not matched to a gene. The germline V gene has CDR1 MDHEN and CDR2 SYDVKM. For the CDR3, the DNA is TGTGCCAGCAGTTTAGTAGCGGGAGGGTATCTGCAGTACTTC. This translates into CASSLVAGGYLQYF. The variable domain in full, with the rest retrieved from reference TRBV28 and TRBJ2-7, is DVKVTQSSRYLVKRTGEKVFLECVQDMDHENMFWYRQDPGLGLRLIYFSYDVKMKEKGDIPEGYSVSREKKERFSLILESASTNQTSMYLCASSLVAGGYLQYFGPGTRLTVT.

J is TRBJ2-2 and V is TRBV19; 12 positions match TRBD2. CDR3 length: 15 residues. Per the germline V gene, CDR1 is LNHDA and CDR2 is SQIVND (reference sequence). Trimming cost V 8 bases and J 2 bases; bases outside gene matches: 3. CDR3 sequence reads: CASPGLAGNTGELFF. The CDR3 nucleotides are TGTGCCAGTCCTGGACTAGCGGGAAACACCGGGGAGCTGTTTTTT.

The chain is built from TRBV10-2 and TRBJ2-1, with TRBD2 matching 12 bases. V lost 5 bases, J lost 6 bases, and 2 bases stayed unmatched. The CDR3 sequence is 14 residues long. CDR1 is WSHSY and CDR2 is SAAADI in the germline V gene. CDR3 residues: CASSPSGGGNEQFF. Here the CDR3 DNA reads TGCGCCAGCAGTCCTAGCGGGGGGGGCAATGAGCAGTTCTTC.